Listed here is a single TCR beta chain. The length of the CDR3 is 14 residues. The V end was cut by 6 bases, the J end by 0 bases, with 11 bases between. Germline values: CDR1 MGHDK, CDR2 SYGVNS. The sample originates from a study of blood T cell repertoires in COVID-19. The assay was immunoSEQ multiplex PCR, and TCRdb's table has in-frame clones only and misses some. In the table there are just over 150,000 clones, roughly 90% of which are singletons. The sequence derives from a woman aged 45-60 years who had recovered from COVID-19. The sample consisted of PBMCs or T cells enriched from blood (not recorded which). The chain recombines TRBV25-1 with TRBJ1-2, with D possibly matching TRBD1 (6 bases). The CDR3 DNA follows: TGTGCCAGCAGAGGGGACAAGTCTAACTATGGCTACACCTTC. Amino acid sequence: CASRGDKSNYGYTF.